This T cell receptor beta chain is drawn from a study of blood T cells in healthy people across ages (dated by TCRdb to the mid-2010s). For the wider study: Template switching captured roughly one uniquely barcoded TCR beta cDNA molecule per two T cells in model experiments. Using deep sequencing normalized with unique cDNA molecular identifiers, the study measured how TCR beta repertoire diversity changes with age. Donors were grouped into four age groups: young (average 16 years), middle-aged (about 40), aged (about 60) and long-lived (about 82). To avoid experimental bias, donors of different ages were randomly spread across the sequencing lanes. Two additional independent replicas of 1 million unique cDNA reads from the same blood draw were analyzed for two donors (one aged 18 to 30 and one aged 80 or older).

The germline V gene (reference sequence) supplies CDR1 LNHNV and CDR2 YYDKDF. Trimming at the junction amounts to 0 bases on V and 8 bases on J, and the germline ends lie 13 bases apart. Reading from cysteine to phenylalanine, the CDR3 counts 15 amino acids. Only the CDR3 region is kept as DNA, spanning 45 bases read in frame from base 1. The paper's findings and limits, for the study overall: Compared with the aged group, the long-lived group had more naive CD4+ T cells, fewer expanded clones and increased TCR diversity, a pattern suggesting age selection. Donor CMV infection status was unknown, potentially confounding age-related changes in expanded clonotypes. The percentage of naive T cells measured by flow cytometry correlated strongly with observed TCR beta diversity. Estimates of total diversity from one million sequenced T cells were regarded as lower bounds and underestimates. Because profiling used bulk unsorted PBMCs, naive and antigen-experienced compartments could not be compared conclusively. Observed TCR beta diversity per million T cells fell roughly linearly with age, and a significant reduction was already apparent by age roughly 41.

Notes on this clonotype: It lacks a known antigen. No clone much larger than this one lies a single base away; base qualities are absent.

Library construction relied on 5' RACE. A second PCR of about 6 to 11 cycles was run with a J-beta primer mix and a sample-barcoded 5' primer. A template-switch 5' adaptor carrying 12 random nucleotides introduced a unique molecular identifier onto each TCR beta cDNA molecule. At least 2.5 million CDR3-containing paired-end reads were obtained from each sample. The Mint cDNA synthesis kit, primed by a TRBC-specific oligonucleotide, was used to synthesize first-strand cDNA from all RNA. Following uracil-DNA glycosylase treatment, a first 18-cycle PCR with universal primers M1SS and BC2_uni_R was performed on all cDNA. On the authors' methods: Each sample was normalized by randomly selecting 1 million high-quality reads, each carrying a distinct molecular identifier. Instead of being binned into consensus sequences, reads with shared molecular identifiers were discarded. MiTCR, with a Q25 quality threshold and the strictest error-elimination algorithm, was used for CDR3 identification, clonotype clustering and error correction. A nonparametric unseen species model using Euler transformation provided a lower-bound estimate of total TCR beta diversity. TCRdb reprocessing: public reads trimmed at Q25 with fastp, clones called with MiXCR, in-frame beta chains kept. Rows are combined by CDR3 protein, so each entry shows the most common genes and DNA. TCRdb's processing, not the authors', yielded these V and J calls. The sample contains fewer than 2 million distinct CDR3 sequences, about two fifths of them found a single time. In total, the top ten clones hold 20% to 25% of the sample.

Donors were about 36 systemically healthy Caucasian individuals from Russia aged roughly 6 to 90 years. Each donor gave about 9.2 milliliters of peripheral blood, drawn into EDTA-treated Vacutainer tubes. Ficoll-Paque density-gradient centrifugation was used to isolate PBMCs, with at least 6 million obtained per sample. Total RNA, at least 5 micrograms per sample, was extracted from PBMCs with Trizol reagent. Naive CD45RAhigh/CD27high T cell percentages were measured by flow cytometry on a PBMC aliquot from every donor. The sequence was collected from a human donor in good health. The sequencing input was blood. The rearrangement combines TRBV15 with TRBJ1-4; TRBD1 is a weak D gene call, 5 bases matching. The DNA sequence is TGTGCCACCAGCAGAGACGGGGCTTGGATGGAAAAACTGTTTTTT. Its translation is CATSRDGAWMEKLFF.